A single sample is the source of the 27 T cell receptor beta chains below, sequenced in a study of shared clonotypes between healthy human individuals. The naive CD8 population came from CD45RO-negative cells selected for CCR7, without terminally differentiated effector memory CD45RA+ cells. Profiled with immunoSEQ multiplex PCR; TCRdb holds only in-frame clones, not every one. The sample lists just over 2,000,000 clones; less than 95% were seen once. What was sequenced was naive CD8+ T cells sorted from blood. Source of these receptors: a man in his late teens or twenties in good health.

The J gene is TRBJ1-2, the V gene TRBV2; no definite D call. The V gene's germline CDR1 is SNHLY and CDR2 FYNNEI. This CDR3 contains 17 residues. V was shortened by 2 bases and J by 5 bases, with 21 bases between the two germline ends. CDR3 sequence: CASSEPLGSAGEYGYTF. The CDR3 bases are TGTGCCAGCAGTGAACCCCTCGGCAGTGCCGGAGAGTATGGCTACACCTTC.

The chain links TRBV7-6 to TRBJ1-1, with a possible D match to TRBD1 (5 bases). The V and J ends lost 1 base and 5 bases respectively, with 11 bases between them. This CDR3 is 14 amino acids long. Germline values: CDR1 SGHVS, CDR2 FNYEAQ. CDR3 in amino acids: CASSLVSGGTEAFF. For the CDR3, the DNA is TGTGCCAGCAGCTTAGTGAGTGGGGGGACTGAAGCTTTCTTT.

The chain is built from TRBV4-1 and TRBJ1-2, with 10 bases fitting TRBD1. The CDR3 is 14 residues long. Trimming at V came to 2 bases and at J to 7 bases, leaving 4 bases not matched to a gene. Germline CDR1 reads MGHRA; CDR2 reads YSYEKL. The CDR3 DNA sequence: TGCGCCAGCAGCCAAAGGACAGGGGGTACTGGCTACACCTTC. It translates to CASSQRTGGTGYTF.

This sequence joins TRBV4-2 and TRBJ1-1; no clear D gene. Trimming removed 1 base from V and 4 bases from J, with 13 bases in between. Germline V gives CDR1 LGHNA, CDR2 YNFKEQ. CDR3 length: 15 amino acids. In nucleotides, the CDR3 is TGTGCCAGCAGCCAAGGAGAGGGTTGGGGCACTGAAGCTTTCTTT. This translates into CASSQGEGWGTEAFF.

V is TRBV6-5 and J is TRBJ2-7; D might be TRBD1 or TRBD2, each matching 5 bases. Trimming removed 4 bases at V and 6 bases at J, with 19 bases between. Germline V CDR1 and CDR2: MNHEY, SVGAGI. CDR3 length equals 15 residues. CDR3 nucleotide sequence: TGTGCCAGCAGTTTATTTTCCGGGGTGGGGCTCGAGCAGTACTTC. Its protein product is CASSLFSGVGLEQYF.

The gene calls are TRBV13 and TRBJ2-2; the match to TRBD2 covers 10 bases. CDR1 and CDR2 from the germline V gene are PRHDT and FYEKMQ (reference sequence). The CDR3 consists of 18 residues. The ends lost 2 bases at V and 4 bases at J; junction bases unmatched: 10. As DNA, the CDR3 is TGTGCCAGCAGCTTAACCTTAGCGGGAGGCCCTATCACCGGGGAGCTGTTTTTT. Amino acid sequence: CASSLTLAGGPITGELFF.

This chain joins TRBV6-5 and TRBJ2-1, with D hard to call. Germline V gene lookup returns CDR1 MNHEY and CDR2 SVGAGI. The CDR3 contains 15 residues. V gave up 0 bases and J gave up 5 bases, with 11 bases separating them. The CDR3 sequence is CASSYSSGSDNEQFF. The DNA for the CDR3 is TGTGCCAGCAGTTACTCGAGTGGCTCGGACAATGAGCAGTTCTTC.

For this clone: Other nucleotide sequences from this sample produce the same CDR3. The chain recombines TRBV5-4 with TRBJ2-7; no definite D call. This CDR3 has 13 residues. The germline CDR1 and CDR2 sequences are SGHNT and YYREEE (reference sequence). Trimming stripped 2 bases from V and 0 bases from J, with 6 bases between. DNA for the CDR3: TGTGCCAGCAGCTTCGGAAGCTCCTACGAGCAGTACTTC. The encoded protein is CASSFGSSYEQYF.

In DNA form, the CDR3 reads TGTGCCAGCAGTTCCGGGACAGGAGTCGAGAATGGCTACACCTTC. This sequence encodes CASSSGTGVENGYTF. The rearrangement links TRBV12-1 to TRBJ1-2; TRBD1, the D gene given by the table, was not confirmed from the DNA. TRBV12-1 is designated a pseudogene. The CDR3 has 15 amino acids.

The DNA of the CDR3 is TGTGCCAGCAGATTACCGGGACAGCCTACCTACGAGCAGTACTTC. Translated, it gives CASRLPGQPTYEQYF. V and J are TRBV2 and TRBJ2-7, with 7 nucleotides matching TRBD1. The CDR3 sequence is 15 residues long. Germline V gene data show CDR1 as SNHLY and CDR2 as FYNNEI. V lost 6 bases, J lost 2 bases, and 10 bases stayed unmatched.

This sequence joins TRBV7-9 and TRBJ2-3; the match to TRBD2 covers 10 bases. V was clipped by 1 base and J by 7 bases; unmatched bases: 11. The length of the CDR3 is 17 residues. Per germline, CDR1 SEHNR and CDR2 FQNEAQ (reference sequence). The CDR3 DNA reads TGTGCCAGCAGCTTAGGTACCCTAGCGGGAGAACGGAATACGCAGTATTTT. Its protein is CASSLGTLAGERNTQYF. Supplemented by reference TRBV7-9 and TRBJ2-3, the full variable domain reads DTGVSQNPRHKITKRGQNVTFRCDPISEHNRLYWYRQTLGQGPEFLTYFQNEAQLEKSRLLSDRFSAERPKGSFSTLEIQRTEQGDSAMYLCASSLGTLAGERNTQYFGPGTRLTVL.

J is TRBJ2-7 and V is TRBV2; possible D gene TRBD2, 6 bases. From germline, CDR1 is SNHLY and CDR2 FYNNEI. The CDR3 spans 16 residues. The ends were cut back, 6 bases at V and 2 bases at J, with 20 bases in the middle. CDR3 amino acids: CASRDLTGTYPYEQYF. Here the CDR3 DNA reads TGTGCCAGCAGAGACCTGACCGGGACTTACCCCTACGAGCAGTACTTC.

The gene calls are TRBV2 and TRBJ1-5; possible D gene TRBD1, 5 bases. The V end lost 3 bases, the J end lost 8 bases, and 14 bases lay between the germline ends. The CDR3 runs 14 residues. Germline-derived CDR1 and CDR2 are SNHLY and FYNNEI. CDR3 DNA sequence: TGTGCCAGCAGTGACGGGGGGACCGTGGAGCCCCAGCATTTT. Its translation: CASSDGGTVEPQHF. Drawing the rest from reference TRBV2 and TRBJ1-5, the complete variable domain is EPEVTQTPSHQVTQMGQEVILRCVPISNHLYFYWYRQILGQKVEFLVSFYNNEISEKSEIFDDQFSVERPDGSNFTLKIRSTKLEDSAMYFCASSDGGTVEPQHFGDGTRLSIL.

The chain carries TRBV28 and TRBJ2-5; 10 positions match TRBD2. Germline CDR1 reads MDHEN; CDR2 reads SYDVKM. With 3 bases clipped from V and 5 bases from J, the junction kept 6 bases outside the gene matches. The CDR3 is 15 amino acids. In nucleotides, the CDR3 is TGTGCCAGCAGTTTGAGCGGGGGGGCTGGGGAGACCCAGTACTTC. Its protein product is CASSLSGGAGETQYF.

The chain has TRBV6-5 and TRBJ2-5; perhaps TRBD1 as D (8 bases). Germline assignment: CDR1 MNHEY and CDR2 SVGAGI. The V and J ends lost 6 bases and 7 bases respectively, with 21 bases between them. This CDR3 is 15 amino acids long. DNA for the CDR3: TGTGCCAGCAGAATAAAACCGGACAGGGAGGGGACCCAGTACTTC. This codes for CASRIKPDREGTQYF.

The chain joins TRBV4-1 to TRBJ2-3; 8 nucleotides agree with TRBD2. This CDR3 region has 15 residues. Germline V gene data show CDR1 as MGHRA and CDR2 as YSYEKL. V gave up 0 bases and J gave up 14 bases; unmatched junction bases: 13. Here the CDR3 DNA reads TGCGCCAGCAGCCAAGACCCCCGACTAGCGACCGCTCCGTATTTT. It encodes CASSQDPRLATAPYF.

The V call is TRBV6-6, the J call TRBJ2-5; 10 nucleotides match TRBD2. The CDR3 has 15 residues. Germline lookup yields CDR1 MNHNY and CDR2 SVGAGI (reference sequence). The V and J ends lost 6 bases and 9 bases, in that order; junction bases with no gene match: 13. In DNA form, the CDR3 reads TGTGCCAGCAGCCAGAGCGGGGGGGTAGGCGCGGCCCAGTACTTC. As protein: CASSQSGGVGAAQYF.

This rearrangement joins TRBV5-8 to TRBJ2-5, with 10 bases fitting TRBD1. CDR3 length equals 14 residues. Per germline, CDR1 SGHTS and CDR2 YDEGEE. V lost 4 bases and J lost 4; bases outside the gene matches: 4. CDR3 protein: CASSDRGRGETQYF. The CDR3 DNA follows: TGTGCCAGCAGCGACAGGGGGCGCGGAGAGACCCAGTACTTC.

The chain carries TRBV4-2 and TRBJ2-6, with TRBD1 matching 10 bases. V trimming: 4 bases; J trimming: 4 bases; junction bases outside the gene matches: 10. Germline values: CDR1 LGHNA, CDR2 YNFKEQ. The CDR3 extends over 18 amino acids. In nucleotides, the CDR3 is TGTGCCAGCAGCCTCATAGGACAGGGGGATCCCGGGGCCAACGTCCTGACTTTC. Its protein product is CASSLIGQGDPGANVLTF.

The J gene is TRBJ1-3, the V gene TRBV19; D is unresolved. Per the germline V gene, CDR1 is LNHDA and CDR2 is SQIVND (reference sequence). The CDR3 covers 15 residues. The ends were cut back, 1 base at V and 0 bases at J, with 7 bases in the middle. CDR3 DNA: TGTGCCAGTAGTATAGTAACGTACTCTGGAAACACCATATATTTT. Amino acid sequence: CASSIVTYSGNTIYF.

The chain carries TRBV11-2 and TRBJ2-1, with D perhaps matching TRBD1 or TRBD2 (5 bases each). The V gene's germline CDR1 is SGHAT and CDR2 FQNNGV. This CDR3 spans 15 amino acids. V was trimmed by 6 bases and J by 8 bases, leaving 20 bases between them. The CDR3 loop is CASSHAPQGVDEQFF. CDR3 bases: TGTGCCAGCAGTCACGCACCCCAGGGAGTGGATGAGCAGTTCTTC.

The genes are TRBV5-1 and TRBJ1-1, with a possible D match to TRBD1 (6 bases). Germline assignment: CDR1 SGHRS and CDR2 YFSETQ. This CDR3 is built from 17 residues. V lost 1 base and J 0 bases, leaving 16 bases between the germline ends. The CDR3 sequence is CASSLWTVGLMNTEAFF. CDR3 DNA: TGCGCCAGCAGCTTGTGGACAGTGGGTTTGATGAACACTGAAGCTTTCTTT.

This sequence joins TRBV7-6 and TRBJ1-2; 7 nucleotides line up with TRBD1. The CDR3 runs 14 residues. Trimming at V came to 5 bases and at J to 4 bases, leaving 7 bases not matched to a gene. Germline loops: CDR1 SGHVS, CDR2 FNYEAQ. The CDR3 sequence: CASSPGQSPYGYTF. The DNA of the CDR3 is TGTGCCAGCAGCCCGGGACAGTCTCCCTATGGCTACACCTTC. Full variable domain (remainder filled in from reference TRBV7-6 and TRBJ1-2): GAGVSQSPRYKVTKRGQDVALRCDPISGHVSLYWYRQALGQGPEFLTYFNYEAQQDKSGLPNDRFSAERPEGSISTLTIQRTEQRDSAMYRCASSPGQSPYGYTFGSGTRLTVV.

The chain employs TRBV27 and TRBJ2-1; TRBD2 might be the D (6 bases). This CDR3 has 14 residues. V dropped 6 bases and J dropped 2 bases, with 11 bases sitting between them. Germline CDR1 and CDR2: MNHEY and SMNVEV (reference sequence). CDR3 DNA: TGTGCCAGCAGGAAGGGAGGCGCCTACAATGAGCAGTTCTTC. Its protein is CASRKGGAYNEQFF.

CDR3: CASSLEGTSGPAGYNEQFF. DNA of the CDR3: TGTGCCAGCAGCTTAGAAGGGACTAGCGGGCCCGCCGGCTACAATGAGCAGTTCTTC. The rearrangement links TRBV7-2 to TRBJ2-1, with TRBD2 matching 12 bases. Per germline, CDR1 SGHTA and CDR2 FQGNSA. J lost 3 bases, V lost 1 base, and 10 bases had no gene match. CDR3 size: 19 residues.

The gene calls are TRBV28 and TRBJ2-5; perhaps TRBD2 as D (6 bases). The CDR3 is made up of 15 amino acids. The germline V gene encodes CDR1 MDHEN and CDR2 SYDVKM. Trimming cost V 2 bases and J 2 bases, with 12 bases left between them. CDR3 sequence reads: CASSLSLAVQETQYF. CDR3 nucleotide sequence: TGTGCCAGCAGTTTAAGCTTAGCGGTACAAGAGACCCAGTACTTC.

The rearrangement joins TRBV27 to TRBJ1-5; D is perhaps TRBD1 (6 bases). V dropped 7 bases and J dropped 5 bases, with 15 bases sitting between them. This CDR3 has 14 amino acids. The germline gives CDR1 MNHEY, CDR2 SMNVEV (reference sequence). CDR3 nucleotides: TGTGCCAGCAAACCATCGGGGGGCGATCAGCCCCAGCATTTT. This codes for CASKPSGGDQPQHF.